These 3 T cell receptor beta chains were all obtained from the same sample, sequenced in a study of blood T cell repertoires in COVID-19. The table came from immunoSEQ multiplex PCR; TCRdb's copy has only in-frame clones and leaves some out. The data show roughly 200,000 clones, with roughly four fifths seen just once and around 9% held by the top ten. The sequenced material came from PBMCs or T cells enriched from blood (not recorded which). The receptors come from a man aged 35 to 55 who had recovered from COVID-19.

The chain carries TRBV10-3 and TRBJ2-2, with TRBD2 identical over 8 bases. The CDR3 loop spans 15 amino acids. J gave up 4 bases and V 8 bases, and 9 bases lay outside the gene matches. Germline CDR1 ENHRY, CDR2 SYGVKD. Written as DNA, the CDR3 is TGTGCCATCGGCCAGGGGCTAGCGGGCACCGGGGAGCTGTTTTTT. It encodes CAIGQGLAGTGELFF.

The chain is built from TRBV7-2 and TRBJ1-6; D possibly corresponds to TRBD1 (5 bases). CDR1 is SGHTA, CDR2 FQGNSA, per germline. Trimming left V 1 base short and J 5 bases short, with 18 bases between. The CDR3 runs to 18 residues. The CDR3, as DNA: TGTGCCAGCAGCTTAGATAGTCTCCGGGGGTCCCATAATTCACCCCTCCACTTT. Residues: CASSLDSLRGSHNSPLHF. Supplemented by reference TRBV7-2 and TRBJ1-6, the full variable domain reads GAGVSQSPSNKVTEKGKDVELRCDPISGHTALYWYRQSLGQGLEFLIYFQGNSAPDKSGLPSDRFSAERTGGSVSTLTIQRTQQEDSAVYLCASSLDSLRGSHNSPLHFGNGTRLTVT.

The gene calls are TRBV27 and TRBJ2-3; TRBD1 matches at 9 bases. The trim removed 4 bases at V and 4 bases at J, leaving 9 bases unmatched. The germline V gene encodes CDR1 MNHEY and CDR2 SMNVEV (reference sequence). This CDR3 spans 16 amino acids. The CDR3 DNA sequence: TGTGCCAGCAGTTACTACGGGACAGGGCGCGCAGATACGCAGTATTTT. As protein: CASSYYGTGRADTQYF.